The T cell receptor (beta chain) described here comes from a study of cytomegalovirus exposure and HLA in healthy donors. Points from the study as a whole: By HLA locus, TCR association rates varied in a later analysis, with DRB1 showing the most and HLA-C the fewest. When a later analysis was performed, an Asian-associated ancestry cluster reportedly had fewer N-insertions than the roughly 700-donor mean.

Looked up from germline, CDR1 is SGDLS and CDR2 is YYNGEE. There are 16 residues in the CDR3. With 0 bases removed from V and 4 bases from J, the gap between germline ends came to 14 bases. In regard to this clone: The antigen is not known.

Primers included in the PCR were 60 Vbeta and 13 Jbeta primers. TCRdb's copy holds only in-frame clones and misses some; the assay was immunoSEQ multiplex PCR. The sample includes roughly 130,000 clones, around 67% of them seen just once. Sequencing was carried out using PBMCs. The chain recombines TRBV9 with TRBJ1-5; tentatively, D is TRBD1 (6 bases). The receptor was isolated from a woman aged 35 to 49 in good health and CMV-seropositive. DNA of the CDR3: TGTGCCAGCAGCGTAGTGTCAGGGGAAGGGAATCAGCCCCAGCATTTT. Its protein product is CASSVVSGEGNQPQHF.